This TCR beta chain came from a study of blood T cells in healthy people across ages. Donors were systemically healthy Caucasian individuals from Russia aged about 6 to 95 years. This clonotype was seen only a few times. A second PCR, run for about 7 to 11 cycles, used a sample-barcoded 5' primer plus a J-beta primer mix. Every cDNA molecule carried a tag from a template-switch adaptor bearing 12 random nucleotides. TCRdb reprocessed the 5' RACE reads with MiXCR, giving one entry per CDR3 protein. Of some 560,000 distinct CDR3 sequences in the sample, roughly a quarter are singletons; the top ten hold approximately 4%. This same sample was also taken into another study, of T cells of mothers and their children. That paper adds: RNA was extracted, and all of it went into cDNA synthesis at roughly 1.5 ug per 15 ul.

This clonotype was sampled from a boy aged 2-15 years in good health. The sequenced material came from blood.

In DNA, the CDR3 is TGCAGTGCACAGACAGGGGGGGGGGACAATGAGCAGTTCTTC. Translating it yields CSAQTGGGDNEQFF. This chain joins TRBV20-1 and TRBJ2-1; 9 bases map to TRBD1. J was trimmed by 5 bases and V by 6 bases; bases with no gene match: 8. The CDR3 extends over 14 amino acids. Per the germline V gene, CDR1 is DFQATT and CDR2 is SNEGSKA (reference sequence).